These 14 T cell receptor beta chains share one sample of origin, sequenced in a study of tumor and adjacent non-tumor tissue in lung cancer. TCRbeta libraries were built with three rounds of nested PCR, modified from ARM-PCR. Each CDR3 protein is one row after TCRdb ran MiXCR on the multiplex PCR reads. The data show about 76,000 distinct CDR3 sequences, roughly 80% seen once. The template was RNA from unsorted bulk tissue. Distant lung tissue was collected more than 3 cm away from the tumor edge. What was sequenced was distant non-tumor lung tissue. The origin of the receptors is a man aged 55 to 70 with non-small cell lung cancer.

CDR3 region: CSARGSVDPEQYF. DNA for the CDR3: TGCAGTGCCAGGGGCAGCGTAGACCCCGAGCAGTACTTC. This chain uses TRBV20-1 with TRBJ2-7; the D gene is possibly TRBD1 (6 bases). Germline CDR1 and CDR2: DFQATT and SNEGSKA (reference sequence). Trimming pared 6 bases from V and 6 bases from J, leaving 18 bases between. CDR3 length: 13 residues.

In regard to this clonotype: A much larger clone is a single base away; this may be a read error. The chain couples TRBV4-3 to TRBJ2-4; a weak D match, TRBD2 (6 bases). Trimming took off 0 bases at V and 0 bases at J, with 15 bases between the two ends. From germline, CDR1 is LGHNA and CDR2 YSLEER. The CDR3 runs to 18 residues. CDR3 sequence (DNA): TGCGCCAGCAGCCAAGATGGACTAACGGATTCAGCCAAAAACATTCAGTACTTC. Amino acid sequence: CASSQDGLTDSAKNIQYF.

The V call is TRBV11-1, the J call TRBJ1-1; D uncertain. This CDR3 has 13 amino acids. Trimming stripped 5 bases from V and 4 bases from J, with 11 bases between. In germline, CDR1 is SGHAT, CDR2 FQDESV (reference sequence). CDR3: CASSMQVGTEAFF. The CDR3 DNA sequence: TGTGCCAGCAGCATGCAGGTGGGCACTGAAGCTTTCTTT. Full variable domain (rest looked up from reference TRBV11-1 and TRBJ1-1): EAEVAQSPRYKITEKSQAVAFWCDPISGHATLYWYRQILGQGPELLVQFQDESVVDDSQLPKDRFSAERLKGVDSTLKIQPAELGDSAMYLCASSMQVGTEAFFGQGTRLTVV.

The chain employs TRBV5-1 and TRBJ2-1; D is unresolved. This CDR3 region has 13 residues. CDR1 and CDR2 (germline): SGHRS, YFSETQ. V lost 4 bases, J lost 6 bases, and 11 bases lay in between. The CDR3 reads CASSPSSSNEQFF. CDR3 bases: TGCGCCAGCAGCCCGAGCAGCTCCAATGAGCAGTTCTTC.

As regards this clonotype: The final CDR3 position lacks the conserved phenylalanine or tryptophan, pointing to a likely read error. The chain is built from TRBV9 and TRBJ2-1; D call uncertain. The length of the CDR3 is 17 residues. Germline assignment: CDR1 SGDLS and CDR2 YYNGEE. The CDR3 DNA follows: TGTGCCAGCACCGTAGAAGTTAGGGCAGGAGACGGAAATGAGCAGTTCTTA. It yields the protein CASTVEVRAGDGNEQFL.

A note on this clonotype: This CDR3 fails to terminate in the conserved phenylalanine or tryptophan, so it likely reflects a read error. The DNA is omitted, as the CDR3 cannot be located on it reliably, and the CDR3 follows TCRdb's listing. This chain connects TRBV20-1 to TRBJ2-7; no check of the table's D call, TRBD1, against the DNA was made. Both ends counted, the CDR3 spans 12 residues. Germline loops: CDR1 DFQATT, CDR2 SNEGSKA (reference sequence). CDR3 sequence: CSASHMGYGKYS.

With regard to this clonotype: Since no conserved phenylalanine or tryptophan closes the CDR3, a read error is the likely cause. The chain is built from TRBV6-5 and TRBJ2-6; 8 positions match TRBD2. The CDR3 has 17 amino acids. The V gene end was trimmed by 5 bases and the J gene end by 0 bases; junction bases not matched to a gene: 6. The germline V gene has CDR1 MNHEY and CDR2 SVGAGI. The CDR3 coding sequence is TGTGCCAGCAGTCTAGCGGGTGCCAGCTCTGGGGCCAACGTCCTGACTGTC. Translating it yields CASSLAGASSGANVLTV.

In this sample, this clonotype turned up once. V usage is TRBV11-1 and J usage is TRBJ1-4; unclear D gene. V was clipped by 9 bases and J by 7 bases, with 21 bases between them. The CDR3 is 15 residues long. Germline V CDR1 and CDR2: SGHAT, FQDESV (reference sequence). The CDR3 spells CARSDGSSRGEKLFF. The CDR3 DNA is TGTGCCAGAAGTGATGGTTCCTCCCGAGGTGAAAAACTGTTTTTT.

This chain links TRBV12-3 or TRBV12-4 with TRBJ1-1; the match to TRBD1 covers 7 bases. The junction had 10 bases not matched to a gene; V was cut back by 7 bases and J by 5 bases. CDR3 size: 14 residues. CDR3 in amino acids: CASTTGEALTEAFF. CDR3 sequence (DNA): TGTGCCAGCACTACAGGGGAGGCCTTGACTGAAGCTTTCTTT.

To note about this clonotype: One junction end disagrees with the germline gene, perhaps due to a read error. The CDR3 sequence is CASNYSLGAGEMNEQFF. The CDR3 DNA follows: TGTGCCAGCAATTACTCCCTGGGAGCGGGAGAGATGAATGAGCAGTTCTTC. The chain carries TRBV6-2 or TRBV6-3 and TRBJ2-1; the match to TRBD2 covers 8 bases. The CDR3 runs to 17 residues. Germline CDR1 reads MNHEY; CDR2 reads SVGEGT.

The chain is built from TRBV4-1 and TRBJ2-1, with TRBD1 matching 8 bases. CDR3 length: 17 residues. Germline-derived CDR1 and CDR2 are MGHRA and YSYEKL. V gave up 0 bases and J gave up 12 bases; unmatched junction bases: 16. CDR3 amino acids: CASSQDPGPRGQGVQFF. Written as DNA, the CDR3 is TGCGCCAGCAGCCAAGATCCGGGCCCCAGGGGGCAGGGTGTGCAGTTCTTC.

With respect to this clonotype: One end of the junction fails to match germline, which may point to a read error. J is TRBJ2-1 and V is TRBV6-5; 7 nucleotides match TRBD2. The germline V gene has CDR1 MNHEY and CDR2 SVGAGI. CDR3 length: 14 amino acids. Written as DNA, the CDR3 is TGTGCCAGCCGCGGGGGAATACTTTACGATGATCAGTTCTTC. Translation gives CASRGGILYDDQFF.

A word on this clonotype: A much larger clone is a single base away; this may be a read error. The chain has TRBV28 and TRBJ1-1; D is undetermined. Trimming removed 6 bases at V and 4 bases at J, with 15 bases between. The V gene's germline CDR1 is MDHEN and CDR2 SYDVKM. The CDR3 is made up of 14 amino acids. The DNA of the CDR3 is TGTGCCAGCAGCTCTCCGGGGTCGGGCACTGAAGCTTTCTTT. It yields the protein CASSSPGSGTEAFF.

V usage is TRBV6-5 and J usage is TRBJ2-7, with 11 bases aligning to TRBD2. Trimming removed 7 bases from V and 0 bases from J; junction bases left unmatched: 5. This CDR3 region has 15 residues. Germline V lookup: CDR1 MNHEY, CDR2 SVGAGI. CDR3 loop: CASNHTSGSSYEQYF. The CDR3 nucleotides read TGTGCCAGCAATCACACTAGCGGGAGCTCCTACGAGCAGTACTTC.